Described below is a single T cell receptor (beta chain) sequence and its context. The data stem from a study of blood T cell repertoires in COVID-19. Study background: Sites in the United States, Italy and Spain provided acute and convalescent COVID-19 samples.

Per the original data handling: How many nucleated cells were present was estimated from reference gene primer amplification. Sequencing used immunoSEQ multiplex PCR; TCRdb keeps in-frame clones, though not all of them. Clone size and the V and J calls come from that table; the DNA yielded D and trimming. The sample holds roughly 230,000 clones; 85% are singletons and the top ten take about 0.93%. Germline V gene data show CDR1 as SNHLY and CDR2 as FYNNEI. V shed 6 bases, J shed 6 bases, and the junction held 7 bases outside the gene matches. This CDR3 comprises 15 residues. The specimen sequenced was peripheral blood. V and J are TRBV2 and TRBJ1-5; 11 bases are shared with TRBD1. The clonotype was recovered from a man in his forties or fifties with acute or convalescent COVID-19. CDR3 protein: CASRDRTGGGQPQHF. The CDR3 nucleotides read TGTGCCAGCAGAGATAGGACAGGGGGCGGTCAGCCCCAGCATTTT.